This TCR beta chain emerged from a study of blood T cell repertoires in COVID-19. The trim removed 3 bases at V and 2 bases at J, leaving 3 bases unmatched. The germline gives CDR1 SQVTM, CDR2 ANQGSEA. This CDR3 region has 14 residues. This table comes from immunoSEQ multiplex PCR, and its TCRdb copy is limited to in-frame clones, with some not included. The sample records around 240,000 clones, about 91% being singletons. V and J are TRBV29-1 and TRBJ1-2; 10 bases map to TRBD1. Sequencing was carried out using PBMCs or T cells enriched from blood (not recorded which). The TCR comes from a human donor in a cohort exposed to, infected with or recovered from COVID-19 (not recorded which). The donor label of this sample is uncertain. CDR3 in amino acids: CSVDGGQGNYGYTF. In DNA, the CDR3 is TGCAGCGTTGACGGGGGACAGGGGAACTATGGCTACACCTTC.